Shown below are 30 T cell receptor beta chains from a single sample sequenced in a study of cytomegalovirus exposure and HLA in healthy donors. Profiling relied on immunoSEQ multiplex PCR, and the TCRdb table lists in-frame clones only, not all of them. The data show 150,000 to 200,000 clones, with nearly 90% seen just once and about 9.3% held by the top ten. Input material: PBMCs. These TCRs come from a woman aged 18-29 years in good health and CMV-seropositive.

The chain carries TRBV5-8 and TRBJ2-7, with 7 nucleotides matching TRBD1. The CDR3 runs to 13 residues. In germline, CDR1 is SGHTS, CDR2 YDEGEE. V dropped 2 bases and J dropped 7; count of bases not matched to a gene: 6. The chain's CDR3 is CASSFGTEWEQYF. As DNA, the CDR3 is TGTGCCAGCAGCTTCGGGACAGAGTGGGAGCAGTACTTC.

The chain combines TRBV10-1 with TRBJ2-7; a possible D gene is TRBD2 (6 bases). The germline V and J ends were trimmed by 0 bases and 9 bases, with 15 bases remaining between them. Germline V gene lookup returns CDR1 WNHNN and CDR2 SYGVQD (reference sequence). CDR3 size: 14 residues. CDR3 in amino acids: CASSESGGAVGQYF. CDR3 coding DNA: TGCGCCAGCAGTGAGTCGGGGGGAGCCGTAGGGCAGTACTTC.

J is TRBJ2-7 and V is TRBV27; 9 nucleotides agree with TRBD1. The CDR3 covers 18 residues. The germline V gene has CDR1 MNHEY and CDR2 SMNVEV (reference sequence). With V trimmed by 5 bases and J by 3 bases, 17 bases remained unmatched. The CDR3: CASSLEYPGQGAFYEQYF. The CDR3 DNA reads TGTGCCAGCAGTCTCGAGTATCCGGGACAGGGAGCCTTCTACGAGCAGTACTTC.

This clone showed up just a few times. The chain joins TRBV18 to TRBJ1-4; a weak D match, TRBD1 (5 bases). Germline values: CDR1 KGHSH, CDR2 LQKENI. V was clipped by 3 bases and J by 11 bases, with 10 bases between them. This CDR3 has 12 residues. CDR3 nucleotides: TGTGCCAGCTCACCTACGGCAGGGAAACTGTTTTTT. Its protein product is CASSPTAGKLFF.

This chain links TRBV5-5 with TRBJ1-2; the D gene is possibly TRBD1 (5 bases). The germline CDR1 and CDR2 sequences are SGHKS and YYEKEE (reference sequence). V was cut by 5 bases and J by 6 bases, with 14 bases left in between. The CDR3 contains 13 residues. CDR3 coding DNA: TGTGCCAGCAGATTGACGGGGGTACATGGCTACACCTTC. Amino acids: CASRLTGVHGYTF. The entire variable domain, with the rest obtained from reference TRBV5-5 and TRBJ1-2, is as follows: DAGVTQSPTHLIKTRGQQVTLRCSPISGHKSVSWYQQVLGQGPQFIFQYYEKEERGRGNFPDRFSARQFPNYSSELNVNALLLGDSALYLCASRLTGVHGYTFGSGTRLTVV.

This sequence joins TRBV5-4 and TRBJ1-1; no clear D gene. Germline lookup yields CDR1 SGHNT and CDR2 YYREEE (reference sequence). V dropped 0 bases and J dropped 1 base, with 4 bases sitting between them. The CDR3 is made up of 13 amino acids. The CDR3: CASSLDQNTEAFF. The CDR3 DNA is TGTGCCAGCAGCTTGGATCAGAACACTGAAGCTTTCTTT.

This chain joins TRBV28 and TRBJ2-3, with D tentatively TRBD2 (5 bases). CDR3 size: 14 residues. Germline lookup yields CDR1 MDHEN and CDR2 SYDVKM. V was clipped by 5 bases and J by 2 bases, with 11 bases between them. The chain's CDR3 is CASSPGLHTDTQYF. CDR3 nucleotide sequence: TGTGCCAGCAGTCCAGGACTCCACACAGATACGCAGTATTTT.

The chain recombines TRBV6-6 with TRBJ2-7, with D hard to call. The CDR3 has 12 amino acids. Trimming removed 7 bases at V and 1 base at J, with 8 bases between. The germline V gene encodes CDR1 MNHNY and CDR2 SVGAGI (reference sequence). In DNA form, the CDR3 reads TGTGCCAGCAATAGCCCTTCCTACGAGCAGTACTTC. Translating gives CASNSPSYEQYF.

The chain has TRBV5-1 and TRBJ2-5, with TRBD2 as a possible D gene (5 bases). Germline loops: CDR1 SGHRS, CDR2 YFSETQ. V lost 3 bases and J 2 bases, leaving 11 bases between the germline ends. The CDR3 runs to 14 residues. The CDR3 DNA reads as TGCGCCAGCAGCTGGTCCGGGATTCAAGAGACCCAGTACTTC. As protein: CASSWSGIQETQYF. Full variable domain (remainder filled in from reference TRBV5-1 and TRBJ2-5): KAGVTQTPRYLIKTRGQQVTLSCSPISGHRSVSWYQQTPGQGLQFLFEYFSETQRNKGNFPGRFSGRQFSNSRSEMNVSTLELGDSALYLCASSWSGIQETQYFGPGTRLLVL.

The chain employs TRBV25-1 and TRBJ2-4; possible D gene TRBD1, 5 bases. The CDR3 totals 17 residues. Trimming shortened V by 3 bases and J by 1 base, and 16 bases separated the two germline ends. Germline values: CDR1 MGHDK, CDR2 SYGVNS. The CDR3 DNA reads TGTGCCAGCAGTGAGGGGCGGCAAAAGGGGGCCAAAAACATTCAGTACTTC. It specifies CASSEGRQKGAKNIQYF.

In nucleotides, the CDR3 is TGTGCCTGTAAGCGGGAGGCCCCCTACGAGCAGTACTTC. Translated, it gives CACKREAPYEQYF. This chain joins TRBV30 and TRBJ2-7, with TRBD2 identical over 9 bases. Germline V lookup: CDR1 GTSNPN, CDR2 SVGIG (reference sequence). The V and J ends lost 6 bases and 2 bases, in that order; junction bases with no gene match: 5. The length of the CDR3 is 13 residues.

This sequence joins TRBV28 and TRBJ2-3; D possibly corresponds to TRBD2 (5 bases). The CDR3 is made up of 14 amino acids. CDR1 MDHEN and CDR2 SYDVKM come from the germline V gene. Trimming took off 6 bases at V and 0 bases at J, with 10 bases between the two ends. This CDR3 reads CASRDSASTDTQYF. The CDR3 DNA sequence: TGTGCCAGCAGGGATAGCGCTAGCACAGATACGCAGTATTTT.

The rearrangement uses TRBV7-2 and TRBJ1-5; 7 bases fit TRBD1. CDR1 is SGHTA, CDR2 FQGNSA, per germline. The CDR3 contains 15 residues. Trimming cost V 5 bases and J 1 base; bases outside gene matches: 5. The CDR3 DNA reads TGTGCCAGCAGCCCCGGGACAGCGAGCAATCAGCCCCAGCATTTT. Translation: CASSPGTASNQPQHF.

This clone was observed a handful of times. J is TRBJ2-1 and V is TRBV11-3; no firm D call. This CDR3 is 14 amino acids long. V gave up 3 bases and J gave up 3 bases, with 9 bases separating them. Germline CDR1 reads SGHNT; CDR2 reads YENEEA. CDR3 DNA: TGTGCCAGCAGCTTTGAGTTTCGCTACAATGAGCAGTTCTTC. This sequence encodes CASSFEFRYNEQFF.

The chain uses TRBV27 and TRBJ1-2; 7 nucleotides agree with TRBD1. The CDR3 is made up of 13 amino acids. The V gene end was trimmed by 5 bases and the J gene end by 7 bases; junction bases not matched to a gene: 7. Germline V CDR1 and CDR2: MNHEY, SMNVEV (reference sequence). The CDR3 DNA reads as TGTGCCAGCAGTCATTTAACAGGGGTTGGCTACACCTTC. Translation: CASSHLTGVGYTF.

The V and J genes are TRBV28 and TRBJ1-4, with D possibly being TRBD1 (5 bases). The CDR3 runs to 17 residues. The germline V and J ends were trimmed by 2 bases and 8 bases, with 21 bases remaining between them. Germline values: CDR1 MDHEN, CDR2 SYDVKM. CDR3: CASSLGRDITVREKLFF. CDR3 bases: TGTGCCAGCAGTTTAGGCAGGGATATAACGGTTAGGGAAAAACTGTTTTTT.

This chain joins TRBV6-1 and TRBJ2-7; D is uncertain. V lost 1 base and J 0 bases, leaving 10 bases between the germline ends. There are 15 residues in the CDR3. Germline lookup yields CDR1 MNHNS and CDR2 SASEGT. The CDR3 is CASSEGAGYSYEQYF. The CDR3 DNA reads TGTGCCAGCAGTGAAGGGGCTGGGTACTCCTACGAGCAGTACTTC.

J is TRBJ1-2 and V is TRBV27; D uncertain. Germline V gives CDR1 MNHEY, CDR2 SMNVEV (reference sequence). Trimming left V 5 bases short and J 4 bases short, with 14 bases between. This CDR3 contains 14 residues. The CDR3 sequence: CASSPIGLAYGYTF. As DNA, the CDR3 is TGTGCCAGCAGTCCCATCGGGTTGGCCTATGGCTACACCTTC.

J is TRBJ1-1 and V is TRBV4-2; no clear D. CDR1 and CDR2 from the germline V gene are LGHNA and YNFKEQ. Trimming left V 1 base short and J 4 bases short, with 13 bases between. The CDR3 runs to 15 residues. CDR3 region: CASSQVSSLGTEAFF. As DNA, the CDR3 is TGTGCCAGCAGCCAAGTGTCCAGCCTAGGCACTGAAGCTTTCTTT.

The chain joins TRBV29-1 to TRBJ2-7; D uncertain. The CDR3 spans 13 residues. With 5 bases removed from V and 5 bases from J, the gap between germline ends came to 16 bases. Per the germline V gene, CDR1 is SQVTM and CDR2 is ANQGSEA. The CDR3 region has the DNA TGCAGCGTTAAGCCTAGTCAAAGCCACGAGCAGTACTTC. Protein: CSVKPSQSHEQYF.

V gene TRBV28 combines with J gene TRBJ2-7, with 8 nucleotides matching TRBD2. Germline V gene sequence: CDR1 MDHEN, CDR2 SYDVKM. V shed 6 bases and J 5 bases; nucleotides not matched to a gene: 12. The CDR3 length is 15 residues. This chain's CDR3 is CASRDIAGNTNEQYF. CDR3 DNA: TGTGCCAGCAGGGATATAGCGGGAAATACTAACGAGCAGTACTTC. The full variable domain, its missing parts supplied by reference TRBV28 and TRBJ2-7, is DVKVTQSSRYLVKRTGEKVFLECVQDMDHENMFWYRQDPGLGLRLIYFSYDVKMKEKGDIPEGYSVSREKKERFSLILESASTNQTSMYLCASRDIAGNTNEQYFGPGTRLTVT.

This chain links TRBV28 with TRBJ2-7, with 13 nucleotides matching TRBD2. Germline lookup yields CDR1 MDHEN and CDR2 SYDVKM. The trim removed 6 bases at V and 5 bases at J, leaving 4 bases unmatched. The CDR3 totals 14 residues. Written as DNA, the CDR3 is TGTGCCAGCAGGGGACTAGCGGGATGGGACGAGCAGTACTTC. This sequence encodes CASRGLAGWDEQYF.

This chain uses TRBV9 with TRBJ1-2; 8 nucleotides align to TRBD1. Trimming cost V 4 bases and J 10 bases; bases outside gene matches: 6. Germline CDR1 and CDR2: SGDLS and YYNGEE. This CDR3 contains 12 residues. DNA for the CDR3: TGTGCCAGCAGCTCAGGGGGCTGGGACTACACCTTC. This sequence encodes CASSSGGWDYTF.

The J gene is TRBJ2-7, the V gene TRBV11-2, with a tentative D call TRBD2 (6 bases). Trimming left V 1 base short and J 5 bases short, with 12 bases between. The CDR3 is 14 amino acids. CDR1 and CDR2 from the germline V gene are SGHAT and FQNNGV. DNA for the CDR3: TGTGCCAGCAGCTTAGTCAGGGAGGTCGACGAGCAGTACTTC. The encoded protein is CASSLVREVDEQYF.

J is TRBJ2-1 and V is TRBV5-1; 7 bases map to TRBD2. Trimming cost V 10 bases and J 8 bases; bases outside gene matches: 12. CDR1 is SGHRS, CDR2 YFSETQ, per germline. This CDR3 region has 13 residues. This CDR3 reads CASLTSISDEQFF. DNA of the CDR3: TGCGCCTCCCTGACTAGCATCTCCGATGAGCAGTTCTTC.

This chain joins TRBV4-1 and TRBJ2-1, with 11 bases matching TRBD2. V dropped 1 base and J dropped 8; count of bases not matched to a gene: 4. CDR1 MGHRA and CDR2 YSYEKL come from the germline V gene. The CDR3 contains 15 residues. CDR3 region: CASSQASGRWDEQFF. For the CDR3, the DNA is TGCGCCAGCAGCCAAGCTAGCGGGAGGTGGGATGAGCAGTTCTTC.

In its sample, this clone was seen once. This chain connects TRBV19 to TRBJ2-2; TRBD2 matches 9 bases. Losses at the gene ends were 3 bases for V and 7 bases for J; bases not matched to a gene: 12. The CDR3 is 17 residues long. CDR1 LNHDA and CDR2 SQIVND come from the germline V gene (reference sequence). The CDR3 sequence: CASSMPAGGPNGGELFF. The CDR3 DNA follows: TGTGCCAGTAGTATGCCCGCGGGAGGGCCTAATGGCGGGGAGCTGTTTTTT.

The gene calls are TRBV7-8 and TRBJ2-6, with D possibly matching TRBD2 (5 bases). The length of the CDR3 is 15 residues. Germline V gene data show CDR1 as SGHVS and CDR2 as FQNEAQ. Trimming cost V 2 bases and J 2 bases, with 7 bases left between them. CDR3 nucleotides: TGTGCCAGCAGCTTAAGAGGGACTGGGGCCAACGTCCTGACTTTC. Translation gives CASSLRGTGANVLTF.

V usage is TRBV27 and J usage is TRBJ2-1; 9 bases agree with TRBD2. Trimming at V came to 5 bases and at J to 5 bases, leaving 13 bases not matched to a gene. Germline assignment: CDR1 MNHEY and CDR2 SMNVEV (reference sequence). The CDR3 consists of 17 residues. CDR3 sequence (DNA): TGTGCCAGCAGTGCCCCCACATTTAGCGGGAGCAACAATGAGCAGTTCTTC. Protein: CASSAPTFSGSNNEQFF.

V and J are TRBV4-3 and TRBJ2-1; D is uncertain. V lost 0 bases, J lost 3 bases, and 15 bases lay in between. The CDR3 spans 17 residues. Germline loops: CDR1 LGHNA, CDR2 YSLEER. CDR3 nucleotides: TGCGCCAGCAGCCAAGACCGATCGGAGCAAGTCTACAATGAGCAGTTCTTC. Its protein is CASSQDRSEQVYNEQFF.